These 24 T cell receptor beta chains came from one sample sequenced in a study of T-cell memory formation after mild COVID-19. MiXCR, run by TCRdb on the 5' RACE reads, gives a single entry per CDR3 protein. Of 350,000 or so distinct CDR3 sequences detected, 20% to 25% appear once; the ten largest clones hold under 25%. What was sequenced was PBMCs or a T cell subset sorted from them (not recorded which). These receptors originate from a man younger than 30 who had mild COVID-19 (a few samples of this study predate the infection). Cell type and time point are not known.

V is TRBV7-9 and J is TRBJ2-3, with 11 bases aligning to TRBD1. The germline gives CDR1 SEHNR, CDR2 FQNEAQ (reference sequence). The CDR3 has 18 residues. J was trimmed by 2 bases and V by 5 bases; bases with no gene match: 12. The CDR3 is CASSHRTGGEWDTDTQYF. The DNA of the CDR3 is TGTGCCAGCAGCCACCGGACAGGGGGCGAGTGGGACACAGATACGCAGTATTTT.

CDR3 nucleotide sequence: TGTGCCAGCAGCGACAGAGCCCCAGGGGAGACCCAGTACTTC. This sequence encodes CASSDRAPGETQYF. The chain links TRBV12-3 or TRBV12-4 to TRBJ2-5; D perhaps matches TRBD1 (5 bases). This CDR3 region has 14 residues. V was clipped by 6 bases and J by 5 bases, with 16 bases between them.

The CDR3 here is CASSRRVTHEAFF. The DNA of the CDR3 is TGTGCCAGCAGTCGTCGGGTAACCCATGAAGCTTTCTTT. The V and J genes are TRBV12-3 or TRBV12-4 and TRBJ1-1; D unclear. Trimming removed 5 bases at V and 7 bases at J, with 14 bases between. The CDR3 loop spans 13 amino acids.

V usage is TRBV20-1 and J usage is TRBJ2-1, with TRBD1 as a possible D gene (5 bases). Germline V lookup: CDR1 DFQATT, CDR2 SNEGSKA (reference sequence). With 1 base removed from V and 3 bases from J, the gap between germline ends came to 10 bases. This CDR3 region has 14 residues. The CDR3 nucleotides are TGCAGTGCTAGAGCTCCCAGGGACTACAATGAGCAGTTCTTC. Translation: CSARAPRDYNEQFF.

The chain carries TRBV5-1 and TRBJ2-1; TRBD2 matches 9 bases. The junction had 8 bases not matched to a gene; V was cut back by 5 bases and J by 8 bases. This CDR3 is built from 14 residues. Germline CDR1 reads SGHRS; CDR2 reads YFSETQ. The CDR3 nucleotides read TGCGCCAGCAGAGGGCGGGGGGGCGTGGATGAGCAGTTCTTC. Translating it yields CASRGRGGVDEQFF.

This clonotype was found a few times. J is TRBJ2-3 and V is TRBV30, with D perhaps TRBD1 (6 bases). This CDR3 is built from 13 residues. Germline CDR1 reads GTSNPN; CDR2 reads SVGIG (reference sequence). V was trimmed by 5 bases and J by 6 bases, leaving 15 bases between them. The CDR3 bases are TGTGCCTGGGGCCCGGTGGGGGCCGATACGCAGTATTTT. Amino acid sequence: CAWGPVGADTQYF.

This clonotype showed up just once. The chain joins TRBV6-5 to TRBJ2-4; D may match TRBD1 or TRBD2 (5 bases each). Per germline, CDR1 MNHEY and CDR2 SVGAGI. This CDR3 spans 17 amino acids. Trimming left V 6 bases short and J 0 bases short, with 18 bases between. CDR3 protein: CASRRTGTVLAKNIQYF. The CDR3 nucleotides are TGTGCCAGCAGGCGGACCGGGACCGTCTTAGCCAAAAACATTCAGTACTTC.

V is TRBV4-1 and J is TRBJ2-1; D possibly corresponds to TRBD1 (7 bases). Germline assignment: CDR1 MGHRA and CDR2 YSYEKL. The germline V and J ends were trimmed by 4 bases and 4 bases, with 17 bases remaining between them. This CDR3 contains 16 residues. The CDR3 DNA is TGCGCCAGCAGCCCGGGGTCAGGGGGGAGATACAATGAGCAGTTCTTC. Protein product: CASSPGSGGRYNEQFF.

DNA for the CDR3: TGTGCCAGCAGCCTAGTTAACGATCAGCCCCAGCATTTT. Residues: CASSLVNDQPQHF. The chain recombines TRBV7-2 with TRBJ1-5, with D unclear. The CDR3 loop spans 13 amino acids. V lost 5 bases and J lost 5, with 10 bases in between. From germline, CDR1 is SGHTA and CDR2 FQGNSA. Filled out from reference TRBV7-2 and TRBJ1-5, the complete variable domain reads GAGVSQSPSNKVTEKGKDVELRCDPISGHTALYWYRQSLGQGLEFLIYFQGNSAPDKSGLPSDRFSAERTGGSVSTLTIQRTQQEDSAVYLCASSLVNDQPQHFGDGTRLSIL.

V is TRBV20-1 and J is TRBJ2-2; weak D call: TRBD2 (5 bases). This CDR3 has 14 residues. V was clipped by 2 bases and J by 1 base, with 8 bases between them. Germline V gene lookup returns CDR1 DFQATT and CDR2 SNEGSKA (reference sequence). CDR3 in DNA: TGCAGTGCTAGATGGGCGGGGAACACCGGGGAGCTGTTTTTT. As protein: CSARWAGNTGELFF.

The table lists this clonotype with many counts. The gene calls are TRBV20-1 and TRBJ1-1; unclear D gene. Looked up from germline, CDR1 is DFQATT and CDR2 is SNEGSKA (reference sequence). Trimming left V 7 bases short and J 1 base short, with 16 bases between. The CDR3 spans 14 residues. DNA of the CDR3: TGCAGTGTCCTAAGTGCGGGTACGAACACTGAAGCTTTCTTT. It yields the protein CSVLSAGTNTEAFF.

This clonotype was seen a handful of times. This chain connects TRBV20-1 to TRBJ1-1, with 7 nucleotides matching TRBD1. This CDR3 has 15 residues. After removal of 3 bases from V and 1 base from J, the junction contained 8 bases not matched to a gene. Germline V gives CDR1 DFQATT, CDR2 SNEGSKA (reference sequence). In DNA, the CDR3 is TGCAGTGCTAGCCTCAGGGGGGCTGGGAACACTGAAGCTTTCTTT. It yields the protein CSASLRGAGNTEAFF.

This clonotype has more than one count but fewer than ten. The rearrangement uses TRBV9 and TRBJ1-5; 9 bases are a match to TRBD1. The germline CDR1 and CDR2 sequences are SGDLS and YYNGEE. The CDR3 is 15 residues long. J was trimmed by 8 bases and V by 4 bases; bases with no gene match: 10. The CDR3 reads CASSSGGGQGEPQHF. DNA of the CDR3: TGTGCCAGCAGCTCCGGGGGGGGACAGGGTGAGCCCCAGCATTTT.

This clonotype has just a few counts. The rearrangement links TRBV6-6 to TRBJ2-1; the D is unclear. Germline assignment: CDR1 MNHNY and CDR2 SVGAGI (reference sequence). This CDR3 is 11 amino acids long. V was cut by 4 bases and J by 8 bases, with 6 bases left in between. The CDR3: CASSSKDEQFF. In DNA form, the CDR3 reads TGTGCCAGCAGTTCGAAGGATGAGCAGTTCTTC.

This clonotype was counted between two and nine times. This chain uses TRBV12-3 or TRBV12-4 with TRBJ1-2; 8 bases map to TRBD1. Trimming took 3 bases from V and 8 from J; bases not matched to a gene: 8. The CDR3 contains 14 residues. CDR3 DNA: TGTGCCAGCAGTTTGGGCAGGGGGCTAGGGGGCTACACCTTC. Translating gives CASSLGRGLGGYTF.

In its sample, this clonotype was seen many times. The chain couples TRBV7-9 to TRBJ1-2; TRBD1 agrees at 7 bases. The CDR3 is 13 amino acids. Germline CDR1 and CDR2: SEHNR and FQNEAQ (reference sequence). V was pared by 5 bases and J by 4 bases, with 4 bases of the junction left unmatched. CDR3 DNA sequence: TGTGCCAGCAGCCTCCAGGGGGTCTATGGCTACACCTTC. The encoded protein is CASSLQGVYGYTF.

The rearrangement links TRBV9 to TRBJ1-3; no firm D call. This CDR3 is 16 amino acids long. V was shortened by 0 bases and J by 3 bases, with 13 bases between the two germline ends. Germline values: CDR1 SGDLS, CDR2 YYNGEE. The CDR3 sequence: CASSVEHGRIGNTIYF. The CDR3 nucleotides are TGTGCCAGCAGCGTAGAACACGGCCGAATTGGAAACACCATATATTTT. The full variable domain, in which reference TRBV9 and TRBJ1-3 provide the parts outside the CDR3, is DSGVTQTPKHLITATGQRVTLRCSPRSGDLSVYWYQQSLDQGLQFLIQYYNGEERAKGNILERFSAQQFPDLHSELNLSSLELGDSALYFCASSVEHGRIGNTIYFGEGSWLTVV.

The genes are TRBV5-6 and TRBJ1-4; possibly TRBD1 for D (6 bases). The CDR3 totals 14 residues. CDR1 and CDR2 (germline): SGHDT, YYEEEE. The V and J ends lost 3 bases and 5 bases respectively, with 11 bases between them. For the CDR3, the DNA is TGTGCCAGCAGCTCGGCTCAGGGGAATGAAAAACTGTTTTTT. Its translation: CASSSAQGNEKLFF.

This chain links TRBV5-4 with TRBJ2-5, with 8 positions matching TRBD2. The CDR3 covers 16 residues. J lost 7 bases, V lost 3 bases, and 14 bases had no gene match. Per germline, CDR1 SGHNT and CDR2 YYREEE (reference sequence). The CDR3 protein is CASSSRGGLAAVTQYF. CDR3 bases: TGTGCCAGCAGCTCACGCGGAGGACTAGCCGCGGTGACCCAGTACTTC.

This clonotype was detected a few times. This chain joins TRBV28 and TRBJ2-1, with TRBD2 matching 12 bases. V was pared by 5 bases and J by 6 bases, with 5 bases of the junction left unmatched. CDR1 is MDHEN, CDR2 SYDVKM, per germline. The CDR3 consists of 15 residues. The CDR3 is CASSLSSGGGNEQFF. CDR3 nucleotide sequence: TGTGCCAGCAGTCTCTCTAGCGGGGGGGGCAATGAGCAGTTCTTC.

The V and J genes are TRBV11-3 and TRBJ2-7; D is unclear. Deletions cut 2 bases from V and 6 bases from J, with 20 bases between. Germline V gene sequence: CDR1 SGHNT, CDR2 YENEEA. The CDR3 covers 16 residues. CDR3 amino acids: CASSLRVPAAMSEQYV. The CDR3 DNA reads as TGTGCCAGCAGCTTAAGGGTCCCGGCCGCCATGAGCGAGCAGTACGTC.

The rearrangement links TRBV20-1 to TRBJ1-3, with 7 nucleotides matching TRBD1. The V segment lost 8 bases and the J segment 1 base; nucleotides outside the gene matches: 5. Germline CDR1 is DFQATT and CDR2 is SNEGSKA (reference sequence). The length of the CDR3 is 13 residues. The CDR3 region is CSTLTGSGNTIYF. The CDR3 DNA is TGCAGTACTCTGACAGGGTCTGGAAACACCATATATTTT.

Many counts were recorded for this clonotype. This chain connects TRBV4-1 to TRBJ2-3; D is possibly TRBD2 (5 bases). The CDR3 is 15 residues long. Germline-derived CDR1 and CDR2 are MGHRA and YSYEKL. Trimming shortened V by 0 bases and J by 2 bases, and 9 bases separated the two germline ends. CDR3 protein: CASSQDRLLTDTQYF. The CDR3 DNA is TGCGCCAGCAGCCAAGATCGACTACTCACAGATACGCAGTATTTT.

The rearrangement links TRBV6-1 to TRBJ1-1; D is possibly TRBD1 (5 bases). Germline V CDR1 and CDR2: MNHNS, SASEGT. Trimming left V 6 bases short and J 5 bases short, with 16 bases between. The CDR3 is made up of 14 amino acids. The CDR3 sequence: CASREQGLGTEAFF. CDR3 coding DNA: TGTGCCAGCAGGGAGCAGGGATTGGGTACTGAAGCTTTCTTT.